The next 21 T cell receptor beta chains were all read from a single sample in a study of control samples from healthy donors and cancer patients. TCRdb's copy holds only in-frame clones and misses some; the assay was immunoSEQ multiplex PCR. This table has tens of thousands of clones, roughly 91% appearing once. What was sequenced was blood. The source is a man younger than 45 in good health.

The chain has TRBV4-2 and TRBJ1-4, with a tentative D call TRBD1 (5 bases). V shed 0 bases and J shed 8 bases, with 13 bases lying between them. The CDR3 consists of 15 residues. The germline gives CDR1 LGHNA, CDR2 YNFKEQ. The CDR3 here is CASSQDGAGGEKLFF. CDR3 DNA sequence: TGTGCCAGCAGCCAAGATGGGGCAGGAGGGGAAAAACTGTTTTTT.

The table lists this clone with a count of one. The rearrangement links TRBV28 to TRBJ2-7, with TRBD2 matching over 11 bases. Germline loops: CDR1 MDHEN, CDR2 SYDVKM. This CDR3 region has 16 residues. J was trimmed by 5 bases and V by 4 bases; bases with no gene match: 10. In DNA, the CDR3 is TGTGCCAGCAGTTCACCCGGGATAGCGGGGGGGCACGAGCAGTACTTC. It specifies CASSSPGIAGGHEQYF.

The genes are TRBV7-6 and TRBJ2-1, with a weak D call TRBD2 (5 bases). Trimming shortened V by 5 bases and J by 0 bases, and 14 bases separated the two germline ends. The CDR3 has 16 amino acids. CDR1 is SGHVS and CDR2 is FNYEAQ in the germline V gene. CDR3 nucleotides: TGTGCCAGCAGCCTCGAGCGGTATCACTCCTACAATGAGCAGTTCTTC. Translation: CASSLERYHSYNEQFF.

The J gene is TRBJ2-7, the V gene TRBV5-5; tentatively, D is TRBD2 (6 bases). Germline V CDR1 and CDR2: SGHKS, YYEKEE (reference sequence). The V gene lost 0 bases and the J gene lost 3 bases, with 10 bases spanning the gap. The CDR3 is made up of 14 amino acids. This CDR3 reads CASSLGGGDYEQYF. CDR3 coding DNA: TGTGCCAGCAGCTTGGGTGGAGGGGACTACGAGCAGTACTTC.

This chain joins TRBV9 and TRBJ2-5, with 9 nucleotides matching TRBD1. Germline V gene sequence: CDR1 SGDLS, CDR2 YYNGEE. The CDR3 length is 14 residues. V lost 3 bases and J lost 5; bases outside the gene matches: 5. In DNA, the CDR3 is TGTGCCAGCAGCGCCGGACAGGGGAGGGAGACCCAGTACTTC. It translates to CASSAGQGRETQYF.

The gene calls are TRBV6-4 and TRBJ1-4, with 8 bases aligning to TRBD1. The CDR3 loop spans 14 amino acids. CDR1 and CDR2 (germline): MRHNA, SNTAGT. Losses at the gene ends were 8 bases for V and 6 bases for J; bases not matched to a gene: 8. The DNA of the CDR3 is TGTGCCAGCCGACAGACAGGGGTGGATGAAAAACTGTTTTTT. It is translated as CASRQTGVDEKLFF.

The chain joins TRBV19 to TRBJ1-2, with D maybe TRBD1 (6 bases). The germline V gene has CDR1 LNHDA and CDR2 SQIVND (reference sequence). The CDR3 extends over 15 amino acids. Trimming shortened V by 0 bases and J by 6 bases, and 14 bases separated the two germline ends. CDR3 loop: CASSIDRISGDGYTF. The CDR3 coding sequence is TGTGCCAGTAGTATAGATCGTATTTCAGGGGATGGCTACACCTTC.

The genes are TRBV3-1 (or the pseudogene TRBV3-2) and TRBJ2-5, with a tentative D call TRBD1 (5 bases). The V end lost 7 bases, the J end lost 5 bases, and 14 bases lay between the germline ends. CDR1 and CDR2 from the germline V gene are LGHDT and YNNKEL (reference sequence). This CDR3 comprises 13 residues. DNA for the CDR3: TGTGCCAGCACCTCAGGGTTGCGGGAGACCCAGTACTTC. This codes for CASTSGLRETQYF.

The chain couples TRBV11-2 to TRBJ1-6, with TRBD1 identical over 9 bases. Per the germline V gene, CDR1 is SGHAT and CDR2 is FQNNGV. V lost 6 bases, J lost 7 bases, and 7 bases stayed unmatched. The CDR3 is made up of 15 amino acids. This CDR3 is CASRPTGTGNSPLHF. The CDR3 DNA reads as TGTGCCAGCAGGCCAACCGGGACAGGGAATTCACCCCTCCACTTT.

The CDR3 nucleotides read TGTGCCAGCAGTTTCGGCCAGCCAGGTACGCAGTATTTT. It codes for CASSFGQPGTQYF. The genes are TRBV12-3 or TRBV12-4 and TRBJ2-3; D gene unclear. Trimming removed 3 bases from V and 8 bases from J, with 12 bases in between. The CDR3 extends over 13 amino acids.

The CDR3 nucleotides read TGCGCCAGCAGACTCGACGGGAACACCGGGGAGCTGTTTTTT. Amino acids: CASRLDGNTGELFF. V is TRBV5-1 and J is TRBJ2-2, with D unresolved. CDR3 size: 14 residues. Per the germline V gene, CDR1 is SGHRS and CDR2 is YFSETQ. Between the trimmed V and J ends, which lost 5 bases and 1 base, there was a span of 9 bases.

V is TRBV3-1 (or the pseudogene TRBV3-2) and J is TRBJ2-4, with 11 bases that match TRBD2. After removal of 0 bases from V and 0 bases from J, the junction contained 7 bases not matched to a gene. The CDR3 consists of 19 residues. In germline, CDR1 is LGHDT, CDR2 YNNKEL (reference sequence). The CDR3 sequence: CASSQEASGRLLAKNIQYF. DNA for the CDR3: TGTGCCAGCAGCCAAGAGGCTAGCGGGAGGCTCTTAGCCAAAAACATTCAGTACTTC.

A single count supports this clone. V is TRBV3-1 (or the pseudogene TRBV3-2) and J is TRBJ2-7, with TRBD2 identical over 8 bases. The germline V gene encodes CDR1 LGHDT and CDR2 YNNKEL (reference sequence). The CDR3 is made up of 15 amino acids. The J segment lost 2 bases and the V segment lost 4 bases, leaving 7 bases of the junction unmatched. This chain's CDR3 is CASSLYGGGAYEQYF. CDR3 nucleotide sequence: TGTGCCAGCAGCCTCTACGGGGGGGGAGCCTACGAGCAGTACTTC.

The V call is TRBV10-3, the J call TRBJ1-1; D perhaps matches TRBD1 (6 bases). CDR1 is ENHRY, CDR2 SYGVKD, per germline. Trimming pared 6 bases from V and 1 base from J, leaving 9 bases between. This CDR3 contains 13 residues. The CDR3 DNA reads TGTGCCATCAGCGGACAGCCGAACACTGAAGCTTTCTTT. It is translated as CAISGQPNTEAFF.

The J gene is TRBJ1-1, the V gene TRBV4-1; TRBD1 might be the D (6 bases). The CDR3 has 13 residues. Trimming removed 1 base at V and 13 bases at J, with 16 bases between. The germline gives CDR1 MGHRA, CDR2 YSYEKL. This CDR3 is CASSQVEGGTGFF. Written as DNA, the CDR3 is TGCGCCAGCAGCCAAGTCGAAGGGGGGACGGGTTTCTTT.

The chain uses TRBV19 and TRBJ2-2; 8 positions agree with TRBD2. This CDR3 is 15 amino acids long. Germline CDR1 reads LNHDA; CDR2 reads SQIVND (reference sequence). J lost 2 bases, V lost 6 bases, and 5 bases had no gene match. CDR3 nucleotides: TGTGCCAGTAGGGGAGCGGGAGATAACACCGGGGAGCTGTTTTTT. This sequence encodes CASRGAGDNTGELFF.

V is TRBV6-1 and J is TRBJ1-6, with 9 bases lining up with TRBD1. The germline V gene has CDR1 MNHNS and CDR2 SASEGT. The CDR3 spans 16 residues. V lost 1 base, J lost 7 bases, and 5 bases stayed unmatched. The CDR3 region is CASSEDNRGLNSPLHF. CDR3 coding DNA: TGTGCCAGCAGTGAAGATAACAGGGGGCTGAATTCACCCCTCCACTTT.

V and J are TRBV2 and TRBJ2-7; 12 bases align to TRBD1. The CDR3 length is 15 residues. Germline CDR1 and CDR2: SNHLY and FYNNEI. V dropped 5 bases and J dropped 6; count of bases not matched to a gene: 8. CDR3 nucleotides: TGTGCCAGCAGTTCACCCGGGACAGGGGGCAGCGAGCAGTACTTC. As protein: CASSSPGTGGSEQYF.

The CDR3 DNA reads TGTGCCAGCAGCTCTCCCTTAAGCCACTCTGGAAACACCATATATTTT. This codes for CASSSPLSHSGNTIYF. J is TRBJ1-3 and V is TRBV7-9; D call uncertain. The CDR3 sequence is 16 residues long. The germline gives CDR1 SEHNR, CDR2 FQNEAQ (reference sequence). V was pared by 4 bases and J by 0 bases, with 13 bases between.

The chain carries TRBV29-1 and TRBJ2-1; TRBD1 matches at 11 bases. This CDR3 region has 13 residues. V shed 8 bases, J shed 5 bases, and the junction held 5 bases outside the gene matches. Germline assignment: CDR1 SQVTM and CDR2 ANQGSEA. The CDR3 reads CSLGQGGHNEQFF. DNA for the CDR3: TGCAGCCTGGGACAGGGGGGCCACAATGAGCAGTTCTTC.

This rearrangement joins TRBV25-1 to TRBJ2-5, with 10 positions matching TRBD1. The CDR3 has 17 residues. J was trimmed by 4 bases and V by 2 bases; bases with no gene match: 10. CDR1 and CDR2 (germline): MGHDK, SYGVNS. In DNA form, the CDR3 reads TGTGCCAGCAGTGAACGGGGGACCGACAGGGGGCGAGAGACCCAGTACTTC. Protein sequence: CASSERGTDRGRETQYF.